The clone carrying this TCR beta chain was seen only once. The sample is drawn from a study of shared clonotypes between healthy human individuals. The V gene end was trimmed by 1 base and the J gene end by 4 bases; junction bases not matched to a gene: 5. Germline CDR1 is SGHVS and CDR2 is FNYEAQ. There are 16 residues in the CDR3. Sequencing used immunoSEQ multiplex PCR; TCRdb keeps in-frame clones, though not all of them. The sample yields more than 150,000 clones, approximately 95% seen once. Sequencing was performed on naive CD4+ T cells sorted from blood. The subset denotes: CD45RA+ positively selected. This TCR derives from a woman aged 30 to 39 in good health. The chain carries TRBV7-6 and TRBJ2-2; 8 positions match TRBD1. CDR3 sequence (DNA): TGTGCCAGCAGCTTAGGGTGGACAGGGCTCACCGGGGAGCTGTTTTTT. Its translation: CASSLGWTGLTGELFF.